The 21 T cell receptor beta chains given below trace back to one sample, sequenced in a study of blood T cell repertoires in COVID-19. Some clones are missing from TCRdb's copy, which holds only in-frame ones; the method was immunoSEQ multiplex PCR. The data show roughly 150,000 clones, with 80% to 90% seen just once and around a fifth held by the top ten. Specimen: peripheral blood. The receptor source for this set is a woman aged 70-85 years who had recovered from COVID-19.

The chain combines TRBV30 with TRBJ1-2; D may be TRBD1 (5 bases). CDR1 is GTSNPN and CDR2 is SVGIG in the germline V gene (reference sequence). The V end lost 4 bases, the J end lost 8 bases, and 14 bases lay between the germline ends. CDR3 length: 12 amino acids. CDR3 nucleotides: TGTGCCTGGAAGGCCGGTTGGGGCGGCTACACCTTC. Translated, it gives CAWKAGWGGYTF.

Here the CDR3 DNA reads TGTGCCAGCAGACCCGACGGGGGGCTAGGGGGAAACACCATATATTTT. Protein product: CASRPDGGLGGNTIYF. The chain carries TRBV2 and TRBJ1-3, with D perhaps TRBD1 (6 bases). The CDR3 extends over 16 amino acids. Per the germline V gene, CDR1 is SNHLY and CDR2 is FYNNEI. V lost 6 bases, J lost 4 bases, and 19 bases lay in between.

The chain employs TRBV7-2 and TRBJ2-7; D gene ambiguous. V lost 5 bases and J 3 bases, leaving 8 bases between the germline ends. CDR1 is SGHTA, CDR2 FQGNSA, per germline. This CDR3 region has 12 residues. Here the CDR3 DNA reads TGTGCCAGCAGCATAGGGCTCTACGAGCAGTACTTC. This translates into CASSIGLYEQYF.

V and J are TRBV30 and TRBJ1-4, with TRBD1 matching over 8 bases. Germline V lookup: CDR1 GTSNPN, CDR2 SVGIG (reference sequence). This CDR3 spans 14 amino acids. J lost 7 bases, V lost 6 bases, and 10 bases had no gene match. The CDR3 region is CACSPRGLVEKLFF. The CDR3 DNA sequence: TGTGCCTGCTCCCCCAGGGGGCTTGTTGAAAAACTGTTTTTT.

The rearrangement uses TRBV10-3 and TRBJ2-7; D not resolved. The germline gives CDR1 ENHRY, CDR2 SYGVKD. Trimming removed 2 bases from V and 2 bases from J, with 13 bases in between. The CDR3 is 15 residues long. CDR3 nucleotide sequence: TGTGCCATCAGTGAGCGTCATAGTGCCGCCTACGAGCAGTACTTC. Residues: CAISERHSAAYEQYF.

The chain recombines TRBV29-1 with TRBJ2-7; 10 bases map to TRBD1. Germline V lookup: CDR1 SQVTM, CDR2 ANQGSEA. V shed 3 bases, J shed 2 bases, and the junction held 4 bases outside the gene matches. The CDR3 has 14 residues. The CDR3 region has the DNA TGCAGCGTTGACCCCGGACAGGGGGCCTACGAGCAGTACTTC. Protein sequence: CSVDPGQGAYEQYF.

This chain uses TRBV13 with TRBJ2-5; weak D call: TRBD2 (6 bases). With 4 bases removed from V and 5 bases from J, the gap between germline ends came to 11 bases. CDR1 PRHDT and CDR2 FYEKMQ come from the germline V gene (reference sequence). CDR3 length equals 13 residues. The CDR3 reads CASSWWGGETQYF. CDR3 bases: TGTGCCAGCAGCTGGTGGGGAGGTGAGACCCAGTACTTC.

The genes are TRBV7-2 and TRBJ2-5; perhaps TRBD1 as D (7 bases). The CDR3 is made up of 14 amino acids. Trimming shortened V by 5 bases and J by 5 bases, and 15 bases separated the two germline ends. CDR1 is SGHTA, CDR2 FQGNSA, per germline. DNA for the CDR3: TGTGCCAGCAGCCGCCGCAGGGGGAGGGAGACCCAGTACTTC. Protein product: CASSRRRGRETQYF.

The rearrangement uses TRBV27 and TRBJ1-2, with 7 bases fitting TRBD1. Germline lookup yields CDR1 MNHEY and CDR2 SMNVEV (reference sequence). Losses at the gene ends were 2 bases for V and 2 bases for J; bases not matched to a gene: 5. The CDR3 is 15 amino acids. CDR3 amino acids: CASSLEGDSNYGYTF. CDR3 DNA: TGTGCCAGCAGTTTAGAGGGGGACAGCAACTATGGCTACACCTTC.

This clone occurred a few times. The rearrangement joins TRBV28 to TRBJ1-2; perhaps TRBD1 as D (5 bases). Germline CDR1 and CDR2: MDHEN and SYDVKM. V was cut by 5 bases and J by 4 bases, with 17 bases left in between. This CDR3 contains 15 residues. CDR3 amino acids: CASSPLYGHRYGYTF. CDR3 DNA: TGTGCCAGCAGTCCCCTCTACGGACACCGCTATGGCTACACCTTC.

The rearrangement links TRBV4-1 to TRBJ1-2, with D possibly being TRBD1 (5 bases). The CDR3 extends over 14 amino acids. The germline V and J ends were trimmed by 4 bases and 8 bases, with 17 bases remaining between them. CDR1 is MGHRA, CDR2 YSYEKL, per germline. The DNA for the CDR3 is TGCGCCAGCAGCCCTCAGAAAGGTCAGGGCGGCTACACCTTC. It translates to CASSPQKGQGGYTF.

The chain joins TRBV30 to TRBJ2-1; TRBD2 matches at 7 bases. J was trimmed by 0 bases and V by 6 bases; bases with no gene match: 17. The CDR3 runs 18 residues. Germline V gene data show CDR1 as GTSNPN and CDR2 as SVGIG (reference sequence). The CDR3 nucleotides are TGTGCCTGTACCGTCCGCTCTCGACTAGCTCCCTCCTACAATGAGCAGTTCTTC. The encoded protein is CACTVRSRLAPSYNEQFF.

The chain joins TRBV19 to TRBJ1-5; no definite D call. The germline V gene encodes CDR1 LNHDA and CDR2 SQIVND (reference sequence). The CDR3 length is 15 residues. V was trimmed by 4 bases and J by 0 bases, leaving 10 bases between them. The CDR3 nucleotides are TGTGCCAGTAGTACCCACATCAATAGCAATCAGCCCCAGCATTTT. Translation: CASSTHINSNQPQHF.

The rearrangement joins TRBV24-1 to TRBJ2-2, with TRBD1 matching over 7 bases. CDR3 length: 14 residues. After removal of 4 bases from V and 6 bases from J, the junction contained 4 bases not matched to a gene. Germline values: CDR1 KGHDR, CDR2 SFDVKD. The CDR3 coding sequence is TGTGCCACCAGTGACACAACAGGGGCCGGGGAGCTGTTTTTT. This encodes CATSDTTGAGELFF.

The chain links TRBV7-3 to TRBJ2-7, with 7 nucleotides matching TRBD1. The junction had 5 bases not matched to a gene; V was cut back by 11 bases and J by 1 base. This CDR3 spans 12 amino acids. Germline CDR1 reads SGHTA; CDR2 reads FQGTGA. Here the CDR3 DNA reads TGTGCCTTGCCGGGACAGTCCTACGAGCAGTACTTC. Translating it yields CALPGQSYEQYF.

Comment on this clone: One end of the junction fails to match germline, which may point to a read error. Within the sample, other DNA sequences also encode this same CDR3. The chain uses TRBV11-2 and TRBJ2-7; D may be TRBD2 (5 bases). The CDR3 covers 12 residues. Germline-derived CDR1 and CDR2 are SGHAT and FQNNGV. CDR3 sequence: CASSLDRGEQYF. In nucleotides, the CDR3 is TGTGCCAGCAGCCTAGACCGGGGCGAGCAGTACTTC.

The chain joins TRBV4-1 to TRBJ2-3; D perhaps matches TRBD2 (6 bases). The ends were cut back, 0 bases at V and 2 bases at J, with 12 bases in the middle. The CDR3 is made up of 16 amino acids. CDR1 and CDR2 (germline): MGHRA, YSYEKL. CDR3 sequence reads: CASSQDGGPYTDTQYF. DNA for the CDR3: TGCGCCAGCAGCCAAGATGGAGGGCCCTACACAGATACGCAGTATTTT.

This sequence joins TRBV19 and TRBJ2-2, with 8 bases fitting TRBD2. The CDR3 length is 14 residues. The V and J ends lost 7 bases and 4 bases, in that order; junction bases with no gene match: 5. Per germline, CDR1 LNHDA and CDR2 SQIVND (reference sequence). For the CDR3, the DNA is TGTGCCAGTACCCACGGGGGGGGCACCGGGGAGCTGTTTTTT. This sequence encodes CASTHGGGTGELFF.

The chain recombines TRBV7-9 with TRBJ2-3, with 7 nucleotides matching TRBD2. The CDR3 sequence is 16 residues long. CDR1 and CDR2 (germline): SEHNR, FQNEAQ (reference sequence). After removal of 3 bases from V and 3 bases from J, the junction contained 9 bases not matched to a gene. CDR3 DNA: TGTGCCAGCAGCTTCTACGGGGGAGGGGTAACAGATACGCAGTATTTT. This translates into CASSFYGGGVTDTQYF.

The rearrangement uses TRBV11-2 and TRBJ2-2; possible D gene TRBD1, 5 bases. The V and J ends lost 7 bases and 3 bases respectively, with 27 bases between them. The CDR3 has 19 residues. Germline values: CDR1 SGHAT, CDR2 FQNNGV. CDR3 nucleotides: TGTGCCAGCAACAATCCCTGGCAGACAAGGGGCTTGGACACCGGGGAGCTGTTTTTT. Translating it yields CASNNPWQTRGLDTGELFF.

This clone was recorded only once. The V and J genes are TRBV7-3 and TRBJ1-2, with D maybe TRBD1 (6 bases). This CDR3 has 14 amino acids. Germline CDR1 and CDR2: SGHTA and FQGTGA. Deletions cut 5 bases from V and 8 bases from J, with 18 bases between. The CDR3 nucleotides read TGTGCCAGCAGCCCAAGCCGTGAGGGGGGGGGCTACACCTTC. It codes for CASSPSREGGGYTF.